The 30 T cell receptor beta chains reported below all come from one sample, sequenced in a study of cytomegalovirus exposure and HLA in healthy donors. This table comes from immunoSEQ multiplex PCR, and its TCRdb copy is limited to in-frame clones, with some not included. The sample has some 170,000 clones; roughly 86% are singletons. The sequenced material came from PBMCs. The receptor source for this set is a woman younger than 30 in good health and CMV-seropositive.

CDR3 protein: CASSIVETPTDEQYF. CDR3 coding DNA: TGTGCCAGTAGTATAGTCGAGACACCAACTGACGAGCAGTACTTC. The chain couples TRBV19 to TRBJ2-7; no reliable D call. This CDR3 is built from 15 residues. Germline lookup yields CDR1 LNHDA and CDR2 SQIVND (reference sequence). Trimming left V 1 base short and J 5 bases short, with 15 bases between. Full variable domain (missing parts from reference TRBV19 and TRBJ2-7): DGGITQSPKYLFRKEGQNVTLSCEQNLNHDAMYWYRQDPGQGLRLIYYSQIVNDFQKGDIAEGYSVSREKKESFPLTVTSAQKNPTAFYLCASSIVETPTDEQYFGPGTRLTVT.

The CDR3 DNA sequence: TGCGCCAGCTCATGGGGAGGGGGACTAGCAGACTCGACCTACGAGCAGTACTTC. Its translation is CASSWGGGLADSTYEQYF. J is TRBJ2-7 and V is TRBV5-1, with 9 positions matching TRBD2. This CDR3 comprises 18 residues. The ends lost 7 bases at V and 2 bases at J; junction bases unmatched: 19. Per germline, CDR1 SGHRS and CDR2 YFSETQ.

This clone was seen just once. This rearrangement joins TRBV10-1 to TRBJ1-3; 9 nucleotides agree with TRBD1. Germline V gene data show CDR1 as WNHNN and CDR2 as SYGVQD (reference sequence). The CDR3 has 14 residues. V gave up 3 bases and J gave up 5 bases; unmatched junction bases: 2. The CDR3 nucleotides are TGCGCCAGCAGTGAAGGGACAGGGCGAAACACCATATATTTT. Residues: CASSEGTGRNTIYF.

The chain is built from TRBV6-5 and TRBJ1-2, with no clear D. Trimming shortened V by 3 bases and J by 6 bases, and 11 bases separated the two germline ends. The CDR3 totals 13 residues. From germline, CDR1 is MNHEY and CDR2 SVGAGI. CDR3 residues: CASSYGGIHGYTF. The CDR3 DNA sequence: TGTGCCAGCAGTTATGGAGGGATACATGGCTACACCTTC.

This chain joins TRBV11-3 and TRBJ2-2; D is perhaps TRBD1 (5 bases). Germline lookup yields CDR1 SGHNT and CDR2 YENEEA. The CDR3 contains 13 residues. Trimming stripped 8 bases from V and 7 bases from J, with 14 bases between. CDR3 sequence reads: CASRAGSIGELFF. CDR3 nucleotides: TGTGCCAGCCGGGCAGGGTCCATCGGGGAGCTGTTTTTT.

V gene TRBV5-1 combines with J gene TRBJ2-7; maybe TRBD2 (6 bases). Germline CDR1 is SGHRS and CDR2 is YFSETQ. The length of the CDR3 is 17 residues. V lost 4 bases and J lost 0, with 20 bases in between. The CDR3 loop reads CASSQTGTLYGSYEQYF. DNA of the CDR3: TGCGCCAGCAGCCAAACCGGGACTTTATATGGCTCCTACGAGCAGTACTTC.

The V gene is TRBV6-5, the J gene TRBJ2-7, with 9 bases lining up with TRBD1. The CDR3 is 15 residues long. CDR1 and CDR2 from the germline V gene are MNHEY and SVGAGI. The V and J ends lost 6 bases and 4 bases, in that order; junction bases with no gene match: 10. For the CDR3, the DNA is TGTGCCAGCAGCCGGTCCGGGACAGGGATTTACGAGCAGTACTTC. This codes for CASSRSGTGIYEQYF.

A single count supports this clone. The genes are TRBV27 and TRBJ2-7, with D tentatively TRBD2 (6 bases). V was cut by 3 bases and J by 11 bases, with 14 bases left in between. CDR1 is MNHEY and CDR2 is SMNVEV in the germline V gene (reference sequence). CDR3 length equals 12 residues. For the CDR3, the DNA is TGTGCCAGCAGTTTTTCAACGGGACTGAAGTACTTC. Protein product: CASSFSTGLKYF.

This clone has a single count. The chain uses TRBV9 and TRBJ1-1; D may be TRBD1 (6 bases). The CDR3 spans 12 residues. V lost 6 bases and J lost 8, with 14 bases in between. Germline CDR1 reads SGDLS; CDR2 reads YYNGEE. CDR3 in DNA: TGTGCCAGCAACAACCCTGGGACAGAAGCTTTCTTT. Amino acid sequence: CASNNPGTEAFF.

The chain employs TRBV6-6 and TRBJ1-1; D is perhaps TRBD1 (5 bases). This CDR3 has 14 amino acids. V shed 10 bases and J shed 0 bases, with 15 bases lying between them. Germline CDR1 and CDR2: MNHNY and SVGAGI (reference sequence). The CDR3 coding sequence is TGTGCCACCGGACACGGCGGTCTGAACACTGAAGCTTTCTTT. It yields the protein CATGHGGLNTEAFF.

The V call is TRBV6-4, the J call TRBJ2-2; 8 nucleotides match TRBD1. Trimming at V came to 2 bases and at J to 5 bases, leaving 7 bases not matched to a gene. Germline lookup yields CDR1 MRHNA and CDR2 SNTAGT. The CDR3 is 16 residues long. The CDR3 here is CASSDVGQGDTGELFF. The DNA for the CDR3 is TGTGCCAGCAGTGACGTTGGACAGGGCGATACCGGGGAGCTGTTTTTT.

CDR3 nucleotides: TGTGCCAGCAGCTTGGTGGCGGGGAGCACTGAAGCTTTCTTT. Its translation: CASSLVAGSTEAFF. The chain links TRBV5-4 to TRBJ1-1; unclear D gene. The CDR3 is 14 residues long. V dropped 0 bases and J dropped 4 bases, with 10 bases sitting between them. Germline CDR1 is SGHNT and CDR2 is YYREEE (reference sequence).

The CDR3: CASSKLAGETYEQYF. CDR3 sequence (DNA): TGTGCCAGCAGCAAGCTAGCGGGAGAGACATACGAGCAGTACTTC. The genes are TRBV21-1 and TRBJ2-7; the D call TRBD2 from the table was never checked on the DNA. TRBV21-1 is recorded as a pseudogene. The CDR3 has 15 residues.

The CDR3: CASSTGGRDTGELFF. The CDR3 coding sequence is TGTGCCAGCAGCACGGGAGGCAGAGACACCGGGGAGCTGTTTTTT. This rearrangement joins TRBV5-8 to TRBJ2-2, with 7 nucleotides matching TRBD2. The germline CDR1 and CDR2 sequences are SGHTS and YDEGEE. The CDR3 is 15 amino acids. V shed 4 bases and J 3 bases; nucleotides not matched to a gene: 6.

As DNA, the CDR3 is TGTGCCTGGAGTGCGGGGGAAGAGACCCAGTACTTC. This sequence encodes CAWSAGEETQYF. The rearrangement joins TRBV30 to TRBJ2-5; D may be TRBD2 (6 bases). CDR3 length: 12 residues. Trimming pared 1 base from V and 3 bases from J, leaving 6 bases between. Germline V gene lookup returns CDR1 GTSNPN and CDR2 SVGIG (reference sequence). The entire variable domain, with the rest obtained from reference TRBV30 and TRBJ2-5, is as follows: SQTIHQWPATLVQPVGSPLSLECTVEGTSNPNLYWYRQAAGRGLQLLFYSVGIGQISSEVPQNLSASRPQDRQFILSSKKLLLSDSGFYLCAWSAGEETQYFGPGTRLLVL.

This clone is a singleton in its sample. The chain links TRBV7-8 to TRBJ2-7, with 7 bases lining up with TRBD1. The germline V gene encodes CDR1 SGHVS and CDR2 FQNEAQ. This CDR3 is built from 16 residues. The ends lost 2 bases at V and 6 bases at J; junction bases unmatched: 13. The CDR3 protein is CASSLSGGQIMAEQYF. In DNA form, the CDR3 reads TGTGCCAGCAGCTTATCTGGGGGACAGATAATGGCCGAGCAGTACTTC.

The chain combines TRBV19 with TRBJ1-5, with TRBD1 matching over 7 bases. Germline trimming cut 5 bases from V and 6 bases from J; bases unmatched to any gene: 4. Germline lookup yields CDR1 LNHDA and CDR2 SQIVND (reference sequence). The CDR3 length is 13 residues. The CDR3 region has the DNA TGTGCCAGTAGTTATACAGGGGTTCAGCCCCAGCATTTT. Its protein is CASSYTGVQPQHF.

This chain connects TRBV7-2 to TRBJ2-7; the D gene is possibly TRBD2 (6 bases). Germline CDR1 is SGHTA and CDR2 is FQGNSA. Deletions cut 6 bases from V and 4 bases from J, with 19 bases between. This CDR3 spans 15 amino acids. CDR3 DNA sequence: TGTGCCAGCAGTACAACCCCGGGACTGCAATACGAGCAGTACTTC. Protein product: CASSTTPGLQYEQYF.

The chain recombines TRBV19 with TRBJ2-7, with 7 bases aligning to TRBD1. Germline V lookup: CDR1 LNHDA, CDR2 SQIVND (reference sequence). This CDR3 is built from 14 residues. With V trimmed by 5 bases and J by 2 bases, 6 bases remained unmatched. The CDR3 DNA sequence: TGTGCCAGTAGTCTAGGGGACAGCGCCTACGAGCAGTACTTC. This sequence encodes CASSLGDSAYEQYF.

The chain couples TRBV28 to TRBJ2-1; D may be TRBD2 (6 bases). Germline loops: CDR1 MDHEN, CDR2 SYDVKM. This CDR3 is 16 amino acids long. V lost 6 bases, J lost 7 bases, and 22 bases lay in between. This CDR3 is CASSPMRGLGGNEQFF. In DNA form, the CDR3 reads TGTGCCAGCAGCCCTATGCGGGGTCTAGGAGGAAATGAGCAGTTCTTC.

The CDR3 reads CAMGGEQFF. CDR3 DNA sequence: TGTGCCATGGGGGGTGAGCAGTTCTTC. The gene calls are TRBV2 and TRBJ2-1; tentative D call: TRBD2 (6 bases). V was cut by 10 bases and J by 9 bases, with 7 bases left in between. CDR1 and CDR2 from the germline V gene are SNHLY and FYNNEI. The CDR3 consists of 9 residues.

The gene calls are TRBV7-9 and TRBJ2-7, with TRBD2 identical over 8 bases. This CDR3 has 14 amino acids. V lost 3 bases and J lost 2; bases outside the gene matches: 3. CDR1 SEHNR and CDR2 FQNEAQ come from the germline V gene (reference sequence). The CDR3 DNA follows: TGTGCCAGCAGCTTTACTAGCGGCCCCTACGAGCAGTACTTC. Translation: CASSFTSGPYEQYF. The full variable domain, its missing parts supplied by reference TRBV7-9 and TRBJ2-7, is DTGVSQNPRHKITKRGQNVTFRCDPISEHNRLYWYRQTLGQGPEFLTYFQNEAQLEKSRLLSDRFSAERPKGSFSTLEIQRTEQGDSAMYLCASSFTSGPYEQYFGPGTRLTVT.

The chain carries TRBV27 and TRBJ2-3, with TRBD2 identical over 8 bases. The germline V gene encodes CDR1 MNHEY and CDR2 SMNVEV (reference sequence). V lost 2 bases to trimming and J lost 3 bases; unmatched junction nucleotides: 1. The CDR3 spans 14 residues. The CDR3 nucleotides read TGTGCCAGCAGTTTAGGCGGGAGGACAGATACGCAGTATTTT. Translated, it gives CASSLGGRTDTQYF.

This chain links TRBV7-3 with TRBJ2-3; D is undetermined. Trimming pared 2 bases from V and 6 bases from J, leaving 9 bases between. The CDR3 loop spans 13 amino acids. The germline gives CDR1 SGHTA, CDR2 FQGTGA. CDR3 DNA: TGTGCCAGCAGCTTATACGAGACTGATACGCAGTATTTT. Translation gives CASSLYETDTQYF.

CDR3 nucleotides: TGTGCCTGGAGTAGCGCGGGGGGGGCCTACCTTCGCAATCAGCCCCAGCATTTT. Its translation: CAWSSAGGAYLRNQPQHF. This chain uses TRBV30 with TRBJ1-5, with TRBD1 as a possible D gene (6 bases). The CDR3 totals 18 residues. Germline CDR1 and CDR2: GTSNPN and SVGIG (reference sequence). With 2 bases removed from V and 2 bases from J, the gap between germline ends came to 22 bases.

The chain uses TRBV30 and TRBJ2-5; D is uncertain. The CDR3 covers 13 residues. Between the trimmed V and J ends, which lost 1 base and 9 bases, there was a span of 15 bases. CDR1 is GTSNPN and CDR2 is SVGIG in the germline V gene (reference sequence). DNA for the CDR3: TGTGCCTGGAGTGCATCCGAATCTCGGGCCCAGTACTTC. Translated: CAWSASESRAQYF.

The rearrangement joins TRBV6-5 to TRBJ2-2; the match to TRBD1 covers 7 bases. This CDR3 spans 14 amino acids. J was trimmed by 4 bases and V by 8 bases; bases with no gene match: 7. Germline assignment: CDR1 MNHEY and CDR2 SVGAGI. The CDR3 coding sequence is TGTGCCAGCGGCCGACAGGGTACCACCGGGGAGCTGTTTTTT. As protein: CASGRQGTTGELFF.

The chain links TRBV6-5 to TRBJ2-5; 8 bases align to TRBD1. The CDR3 consists of 15 residues. The V segment lost 0 bases and the J segment 4 bases; nucleotides outside the gene matches: 4. CDR1 MNHEY and CDR2 SVGAGI come from the germline V gene. CDR3 region: CASSYSSRGLETQYF. CDR3 nucleotides: TGTGCCAGCAGTTACTCTTCCAGGGGGCTAGAGACCCAGTACTTC.

To note about this clone: Germline is not matched at one junction end, which may reflect a read error. The chain recombines TRBV27 with TRBJ2-7, with a weak D call TRBD2 (6 bases). TRBJ2-1 explains the end of the DNA better; the J call may be wrong. This CDR3 region has 15 residues. Germline loops: CDR1 MNHEY, CDR2 SMNVEV (reference sequence). The CDR3 reads CASSYTSRASYEQFF. DNA for the CDR3: TGTGCTAGCAGCTATACTAGCAGAGCATCCTACGAGCAGTTCTTC.

The CDR3 DNA follows: TGTGCCAGCAGCGCCGGGGTCAATTCTAACTATGGCTACACCTTC. It is translated as CASSAGVNSNYGYTF. This chain joins TRBV9 and TRBJ1-2; unclear D gene. The CDR3 length is 15 residues. Germline CDR1 reads SGDLS; CDR2 reads YYNGEE. V was cut by 3 bases and J by 0 bases, with 12 bases left in between.